This T cell receptor beta chain was captured by sequencing in a study of radiotherapy plus CTLA-4 blockade in lung cancer. General study findings and limits: Clones of tumor-derived TCRs expanded in blood after radiotherapy plus ipilimumab.

Looked up from germline, CDR1 is MNHNY and CDR2 is SVGAGI (reference sequence). The CDR3 length is 16 residues. V lost 0 bases, J lost 3 bases, and 12 bases lay in between. CTLA-4 blockade with ipilimumab, together with focal radiation, was given to patients with chemo-refractory metastatic non-small-cell lung cancer. Details on this clone: Its antigen remains unknown.

Only in-frame clones appear in the TCRdb table, and some are missing; sequencing was by immunoSEQ multiplex PCR. The sample lists 50,000 to 60,000 clones, 70% to 85% occurring once. This sample comprised peripheral blood, obtained from a patient treated with radiotherapy plus ipilimumab. The chain links TRBV6-6 to TRBJ2-4; D might be TRBD2 (5 bases). This clonotype originated in a human donor with non-small cell lung cancer whose response to radiotherapy plus ipilimumab could not be evaluated. CDR3 residues: CASSYSDAAGKNIQYF. The CDR3 DNA follows: TGTGCCAGCAGTTACTCGGACGCTGCGGGCAAAAACATTCAGTACTTC.